One and the same sample provided the 3 T cell receptor beta chains below, sequenced in a study of T cell changes during pregnancy in multiple sclerosis. Sequencing used immunoSEQ multiplex PCR; TCRdb keeps in-frame clones, though not all of them. The repertoire includes tens of thousands of clones, more than 85% of them detected once, and less than 2.5% sits in the top ten. This sample comprised peripheral blood, obtained in the third trimester of pregnancy. Receptors were obtained from a female donor with multiple sclerosis, enrolled in a pregnancy study.

The gene calls are TRBV19 and TRBJ2-1; 9 bases match TRBD2. The CDR3 spans 15 residues. CDR1 and CDR2 (germline): LNHDA, SQIVND (reference sequence). Trimming took 4 bases from V and 6 from J; bases not matched to a gene: 7. CDR3 sequence reads: CASSTHLAGSNEQFF. The CDR3 DNA sequence: TGTGCCAGTAGTACGCATCTAGCGGGAAGCAATGAGCAGTTCTTC. Full variable domain (missing parts from reference TRBV19 and TRBJ2-1): DGGITQSPKYLFRKEGQNVTLSCEQNLNHDAMYWYRQDPGQGLRLIYYSQIVNDFQKGDIAEGYSVSREKKESFPLTVTSAQKNPTAFYLCASSTHLAGSNEQFFGPGTRLTVL.

V is TRBV9 and J is TRBJ1-2; TRBD1 might be the D (6 bases). Germline-derived CDR1 and CDR2 are SGDLS and YYNGEE. The V end was cut by 3 bases, the J end by 0 bases, with 12 bases between. The CDR3 covers 15 residues. The CDR3 DNA reads as TGTGCCAGCAGCGCCTCCGGGACATCTAACTATGGCTACACCTTC. It encodes CASSASGTSNYGYTF.

This clone counts as medium-sized. This rearrangement joins TRBV19 to TRBJ2-7; a weak D match, TRBD1 (5 bases). Germline CDR1 and CDR2: LNHDA and SQIVND (reference sequence). The V end was cut by 5 bases, the J end by 0 bases, with 17 bases between. CDR3 length equals 16 residues. The CDR3 DNA sequence: TGTGCCAGTAGTCGGTTTGAAGGAGACAGCTCCTACGAGCAGTACTTC. Its translation is CASSRFEGDSSYEQYF.